These 20 T cell receptor beta chains were all obtained from the same sample, sequenced in a study of blood T cell repertoires in COVID-19. The assay was immunoSEQ multiplex PCR, and TCRdb's table has in-frame clones only and misses some. Of approximately 140,000 clones listed, about three quarters are singletons. Sequencing was done on a sample of peripheral blood. These receptors all come from a man aged 50 to 59 with acute or convalescent COVID-19.

The rearrangement uses TRBV7-6 and TRBJ2-5; 9 nucleotides align to TRBD2. Germline loops: CDR1 SGHVS, CDR2 FNYEAQ. V gave up 5 bases and J gave up 5 bases; unmatched junction bases: 12. The CDR3 runs to 16 residues. DNA of the CDR3: TGTGCCAGCAGCCCGCTTGGCGGGGGGGCCCGGGAGACCCAGTACTTC. Its protein is CASSPLGGGARETQYF.

The chain carries TRBV18 and TRBJ2-7, with 8 bases lining up with TRBD1. In germline, CDR1 is KGHSH, CDR2 LQKENI. The V gene end was trimmed by 3 bases and the J gene end by 0 bases; junction bases not matched to a gene: 10. This CDR3 is 17 amino acids long. DNA of the CDR3: TGTGCCAGCTCACCCCAAGCTAGGGGACAGGACTCCTACGAGCAGTACTTC. Translating it yields CASSPQARGQDSYEQYF.

The rearrangement uses TRBV2 and TRBJ1-2; D not certain. The CDR3 length is 14 residues. Trimming removed 6 bases at V and 4 bases at J, with 15 bases between. From germline, CDR1 is SNHLY and CDR2 FYNNEI. The CDR3 coding sequence is TGTGCCAGCAGGACGGAGGGCAGAAGCTATGGCTACACCTTC. Protein product: CASRTEGRSYGYTF.

Only a few counts were recorded for this clone. The chain uses TRBV14 and TRBJ2-5; D gene ambiguous. The germline V gene has CDR1 SGHDN and CDR2 FVKESK. This CDR3 is built from 12 residues. Deletions cut 0 bases from V and 5 bases from J, with 4 bases between. The CDR3, as DNA: TGTGCCAGCAGCCAAGATGCGGAGACCCAGTACTTC. Protein product: CASSQDAETQYF. Using reference TRBV14 and TRBJ2-5 for the parts outside the CDR3, the full variable domain is EAGVTQFPSHSVIEKGQTVTLRCDPISGHDNLYWYRRVMGKEIKFLLHFVKESKQDESGMPNNRFLAERTGGTYSTLKVQPAELEDSGVYFCASSQDAETQYFGPGTRLLVL.

V and J are TRBV5-6 and TRBJ2-3, with D possibly being TRBD1 (5 bases). The CDR3 extends over 16 amino acids. Germline V gene sequence: CDR1 SGHDT, CDR2 YYEEEE. The ends were cut back, 2 bases at V and 3 bases at J, with 16 bases in the middle. This CDR3 is CASSFSPGHSTDTQYF. CDR3 DNA sequence: TGTGCCAGCAGCTTTTCGCCAGGGCACTCAACAGATACGCAGTATTTT.

The chain carries TRBV6-5 and TRBJ1-1, with D uncertain. This CDR3 has 14 amino acids. From germline, CDR1 is MNHEY and CDR2 SVGAGI. Trimming removed 2 bases at V and 3 bases at J, with 10 bases between. The CDR3 sequence is CASSYGVGDTEAFF. The CDR3, as DNA: TGTGCCAGCAGTTACGGCGTCGGGGACACTGAAGCTTTCTTT.

This clone was detected only once. This CDR3 is also generated by other DNA sequences in the sample. V is TRBV7-2 and J is TRBJ2-1; TRBD2 matches at 10 bases. The CDR3 covers 15 residues. CDR1 and CDR2 (germline): SGHTA, FQGNSA. V dropped 5 bases and J dropped 3; count of bases not matched to a gene: 4. DNA of the CDR3: TGTGCCAGCAGCCCCCGGACTAGCGGCTACAATGAGCAGTTCTTC. Protein product: CASSPRTSGYNEQFF.

The V call is TRBV24-1, the J call TRBJ2-1, with 7 bases fitting TRBD1. V shed 4 bases and J 9 bases; nucleotides not matched to a gene: 8. CDR3 size: 14 residues. The germline gives CDR1 KGHDR, CDR2 SFDVKD. This chain's CDR3 is CATSDPTGLGEQFF. In DNA, the CDR3 is TGTGCCACCAGTGACCCGACAGGGTTAGGTGAGCAGTTCTTC.

In nucleotides, the CDR3 is TGTGCCATCAGTTTGACAGGGGGCGCTGGGGCCAACGTCCTGACTTTC. This translates into CAISLTGGAGANVLTF. This chain joins TRBV10-3 and TRBJ2-6; 10 bases align to TRBD1. Germline values: CDR1 ENHRY, CDR2 SYGVKD. Trimming at V came to 5 bases and at J to 2 bases, leaving 3 bases not matched to a gene. The CDR3 length is 16 residues.

The chain carries TRBV19 and TRBJ1-1; D may be TRBD1 (6 bases). There are 13 residues in the CDR3. V was trimmed by 6 bases and J by 1 base, leaving 9 bases between them. In germline, CDR1 is LNHDA, CDR2 SQIVND (reference sequence). This CDR3 is CASRGAGNTEAFF. The CDR3 DNA is TGTGCCAGTAGGGGGGCGGGGAACACTGAAGCTTTCTTT.

The chain has TRBV6-2 or TRBV6-3 and TRBJ2-7, with D hard to call. The CDR3 covers 12 residues. Per the germline V gene, CDR1 is MNHEY and CDR2 is SVGEGT. Trimming stripped 0 bases from V and 6 bases from J, with 6 bases between. The CDR3 DNA sequence: TGTGCCAGCAGTTACTCGTCAGTCGAGCAGTACGTC. Encoded protein: CASSYSSVEQYV.

V gene TRBV6-1 combines with J gene TRBJ1-6, with D possibly TRBD1 on 5 matching bases. The CDR3 consists of 14 residues. Germline-derived CDR1 and CDR2 are MNHNS and SASEGT. Trimming took off 3 bases at V and 7 bases at J, with 10 bases between the two ends. In DNA form, the CDR3 reads TGTGCCAGCAGTGAGGGGGGTGGGAATTCACCCCTCCACTTT. Its protein is CASSEGGGNSPLHF.

V usage is TRBV9 and J usage is TRBJ1-3; the D is unclear. The CDR3 length is 14 residues. Germline values: CDR1 SGDLS, CDR2 YYNGEE. Trimming stripped 3 bases from V and 0 bases from J, with 7 bases between. CDR3 coding DNA: TGTGCCAGCAGCGGACTTTTCTCTGGAAACACCATATATTTT. Encoded protein: CASSGLFSGNTIYF.

The V gene is TRBV12-3 or TRBV12-4, the J gene TRBJ2-2; D ambiguous. This CDR3 has 13 amino acids. With 3 bases removed from V and 7 bases from J, the gap between germline ends came to 9 bases. The CDR3 sequence is CASSLESHGELFF. The CDR3 nucleotides read TGTGCCAGCAGTTTGGAGAGCCACGGGGAGCTGTTTTTT.

V and J are TRBV7-6 and TRBJ2-1, with 11 nucleotides matching TRBD1. Germline V gene sequence: CDR1 SGHVS, CDR2 FNYEAQ. With 5 bases clipped from V and 0 bases from J, the junction kept 3 bases outside the gene matches. CDR3 length: 16 residues. The CDR3 nucleotides are TGTGCCAGCAGCGACGGGACAGGGGGCTCCTACAATGAGCAGTTCTTC. Translation: CASSDGTGGSYNEQFF.

The rearrangement joins TRBV4-1 to TRBJ1-2; tentative D call: TRBD1 (6 bases). Trimming pared 0 bases from V and 0 bases from J, leaving 14 bases between. Per the germline V gene, CDR1 is MGHRA and CDR2 is YSYEKL. This CDR3 comprises 17 residues. DNA for the CDR3: TGCGCCAGCAGCCAAGAGGCCGGGACAACAGCTAACTATGGCTACACCTTC. It codes for CASSQEAGTTANYGYTF.

The gene calls are TRBV2 and TRBJ1-1; 7 bases are a match to TRBD1. V shed 7 bases and J 5 bases; nucleotides not matched to a gene: 10. The CDR3 is 14 amino acids. The V gene's germline CDR1 is SNHLY and CDR2 FYNNEI. DNA for the CDR3: TGTGCCAGCACCCCCTACAGGGGAGAAACTGAAGCTTTCTTT. The encoded protein is CASTPYRGETEAFF.

The chain joins TRBV9 to TRBJ2-3; tentative D call: TRBD2 (6 bases). The germline V gene encodes CDR1 SGDLS and CDR2 YYNGEE. This CDR3 spans 15 amino acids. Trimming took 0 bases from V and 5 from J, leaving 13 bases between them. CDR3 bases: TGTGCCAGCAGCGTAGACGCGGGGCCAGGAGATACGCAGTATTTT. It specifies CASSVDAGPGDTQYF.

V is TRBV5-1 and J is TRBJ1-2; the D gene is possibly TRBD1 (5 bases). CDR3 length: 13 amino acids. In germline, CDR1 is SGHRS, CDR2 YFSETQ. V lost 5 bases, J lost 2 bases, and 10 bases lay in between. The CDR3 reads CASRQDINYGYTF. The CDR3 region has the DNA TGCGCCAGCAGACAGGACATAAACTATGGCTACACCTTC.

The chain employs TRBV2 and TRBJ2-1, with D possibly being TRBD1 (5 bases). The germline CDR1 and CDR2 sequences are SNHLY and FYNNEI. The ends were cut back, 1 base at V and 1 base at J, with 8 bases in the middle. The CDR3 has 15 residues. The CDR3 DNA reads as TGTGCCAGCAGTGAAGGGGGCTCTTCCTACAATGAGCAGTTCTTC. This sequence encodes CASSEGGSSYNEQFF.